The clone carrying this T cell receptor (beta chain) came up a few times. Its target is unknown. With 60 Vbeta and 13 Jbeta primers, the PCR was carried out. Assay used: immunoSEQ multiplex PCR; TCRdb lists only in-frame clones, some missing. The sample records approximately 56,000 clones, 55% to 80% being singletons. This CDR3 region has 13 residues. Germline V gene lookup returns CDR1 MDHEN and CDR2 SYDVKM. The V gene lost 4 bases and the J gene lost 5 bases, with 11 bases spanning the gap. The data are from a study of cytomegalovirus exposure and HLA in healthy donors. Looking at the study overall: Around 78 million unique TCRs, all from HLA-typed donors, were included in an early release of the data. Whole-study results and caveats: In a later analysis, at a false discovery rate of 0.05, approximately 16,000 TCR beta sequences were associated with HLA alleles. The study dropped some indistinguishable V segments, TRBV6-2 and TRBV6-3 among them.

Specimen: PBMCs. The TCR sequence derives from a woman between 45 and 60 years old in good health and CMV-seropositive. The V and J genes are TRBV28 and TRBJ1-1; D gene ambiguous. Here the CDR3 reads CASSSQHRTEAFF. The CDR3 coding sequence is TGTGCCAGCAGTTCCCAGCACAGAACTGAAGCTTTCTTT.